This T cell receptor (beta chain) was captured in a study of T cells after yellow fever vaccination. Researchers made TCR cDNA using 5'RACE template switching, and this step added a universal primer site and UMIs. TCRdb re-derived calls from the 5' RACE reads in MiXCR, one entry per CDR3 protein. The sample yields some 670,000 distinct CDR3 sequences, around 12% seen once. Germline V gene lookup returns CDR1 DFQATT and CDR2 SNEGSKA (reference sequence). The CDR3 runs 14 residues. V gave up 3 bases and J gave up 6 bases, with 17 bases separating them. The J gene is TRBJ2-5, the V gene TRBV20-1; possibly TRBD2 for D (6 bases). The receptor comes from a man aged 25-45 years who received the YFV17D yellow fever vaccine. Sequenced material: PBMCs, taken on the day of the yellow fever booster vaccination. CDR3 DNA sequence: TGCAGTGCTAGTGTCTATAGCGGCCCCCAGACCCAGTACTTC. Its protein is CSASVYSGPQTQYF.